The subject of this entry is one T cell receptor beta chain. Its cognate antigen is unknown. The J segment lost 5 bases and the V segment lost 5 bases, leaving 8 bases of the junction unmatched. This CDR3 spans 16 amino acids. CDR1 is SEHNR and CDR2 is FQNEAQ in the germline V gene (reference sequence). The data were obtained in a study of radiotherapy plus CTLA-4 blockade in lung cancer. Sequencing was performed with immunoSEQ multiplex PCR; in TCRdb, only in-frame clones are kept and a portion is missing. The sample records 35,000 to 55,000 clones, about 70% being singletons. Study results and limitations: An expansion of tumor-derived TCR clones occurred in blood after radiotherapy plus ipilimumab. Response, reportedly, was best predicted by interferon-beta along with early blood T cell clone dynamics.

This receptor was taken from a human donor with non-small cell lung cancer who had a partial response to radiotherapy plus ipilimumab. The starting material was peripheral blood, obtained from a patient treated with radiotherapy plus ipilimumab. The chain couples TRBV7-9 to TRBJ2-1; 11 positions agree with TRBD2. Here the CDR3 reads CASSGGPGLADNEQFF. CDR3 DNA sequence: TGTGCCAGCAGCGGGGGCCCGGGACTAGCGGACAATGAGCAGTTCTTC.